This T cell receptor beta chain was documented in a study of low-dose radiotherapy and immunotherapy resistance in tumors. Study information: Intravenous cyclophosphamide 200 mg/m2 was given every two weeks, one day before radiation and immunotherapy. From cycle 1 day 1, patients took oral aspirin 300 mg every day for four cycles.

This clonotype was seen ten or more times. Gene-specific TRAV and TRBV primers were used for first-strand cDNA, covering alpha and beta chains. With a V-primer adapter and a constant-region primer, TCRs were amplified for about 19 PCR cycles. With in vitro transcription, the isolated mRNA was amplified. TCRdb reprocessed the reads with MiXCR, giving one entry per CDR3 protein. In the table there are tens of thousands of distinct CDR3 sequences, roughly a sixth of which are singletons. Trimming took 5 bases from V and 10 from J; bases not matched to a gene: 12. The CDR3 covers 13 residues. The V gene's germline CDR1 is DFQATT and CDR2 SNEGSKA (reference sequence). Time point in this sample: before trial treatment.

This sequence joins TRBV20-1 and TRBJ2-7; 9 nucleotides agree with TRBD1. The clonotype originates from a male donor with prostate cancer. The sequenced sample was PBMCs, obtained before treatment. CDR3 amino acids: CSARGQGYMDQYF. CDR3 nucleotide sequence: TGCAGTGCTCGAGGACAGGGGTATATGGATCAGTACTTC.